This TCR beta chain was documented in a study of T cell repertoires in cytomegalovirus infection (dated by TCRdb to between 2018 and 2020). Study-level background: Donor HLA type was relevant to the analysis, as public TCR beta signatures indicated carriage of CMV infection together with the matching HLA type. Points the paper makes about the study in general: Carriers of CMV infection plus the relevant HLA type were discriminated by the cumulative frequency of public TCR beta family members in the study cohort and in an independent approximately 360-donor cohort. The ex vivo response was dominated by HLA-C-restricted CMV-specific TCR beta clonotypes, which also provided the single most frequent clonotype in two of eight donors.

This sample was sequenced with an Illumina HiSeq 1500. The public reads were reprocessed in TCRdb via fastp at Q25 and MiXCR, keeping in-frame beta chains. Entries are consolidated by CDR3 protein sequence, retaining the most common genes and DNA. The sample table holds about 190,000 distinct CDR3 sequences, of which approximately 30% were seen once. 31% of the sample goes to the ten largest clones. As encoded in the germline V gene, CDR1 is SQVTM while CDR2 is ANQGSEA. Spanning cysteine to phenylalanine, the CDR3 consists of 11 amino acids. Solely the CDR3 DNA is kept, with 33 bases framed from the first base. A distance of 7 bases separates the germline ends of V and J, which lose 4 bases and 7 bases respectively. This clonotype was detected a few times. The specificity of this receptor is unknown. Base qualities were left out, and no much larger clone turns up one base away.

The sequenced material came from PBMCs. Recombination joined TRBV29-1 with TRBJ1-4, with the D gene not confidently named. This receptor was obtained from a human donor in good health (CMV status not recorded). Some clones in this sample may be carry-over from other donors' samples. This receptor has the CDR3 CSVVEGEKLFF. The sequenced DNA is TGCAGCGTTGTGGAGGGTGAAAAACTGTTTTTT. Supplemented by the reference TRBV29-1 and TRBJ1-4 proteins around the CDR3, the complete variable domain is SAVISQKPSRDICQRGTSLTIQCQVDSQVTMMFWYRQQPGQSLTLIATANQGSEATYESGFVIDKFPISRPNLTFSTLTVSNMSPEDSSIYLCSVVEGEKLFFGSGTQLSVL.